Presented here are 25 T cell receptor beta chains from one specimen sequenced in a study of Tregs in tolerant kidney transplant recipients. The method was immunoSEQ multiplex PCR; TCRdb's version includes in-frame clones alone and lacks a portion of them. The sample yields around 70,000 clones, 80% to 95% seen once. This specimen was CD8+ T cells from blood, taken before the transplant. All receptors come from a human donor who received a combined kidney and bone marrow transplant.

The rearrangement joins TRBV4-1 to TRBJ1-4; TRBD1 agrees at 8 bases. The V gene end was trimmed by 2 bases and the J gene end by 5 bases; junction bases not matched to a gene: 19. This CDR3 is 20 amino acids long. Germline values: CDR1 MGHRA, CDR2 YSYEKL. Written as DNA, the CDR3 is TGCGCCAGCAGCCAACGACGCGTTACAGGGGGTCACAGTCCCAATGAAAAACTGTTTTTT. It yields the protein CASSQRRVTGGHSPNEKLFF.

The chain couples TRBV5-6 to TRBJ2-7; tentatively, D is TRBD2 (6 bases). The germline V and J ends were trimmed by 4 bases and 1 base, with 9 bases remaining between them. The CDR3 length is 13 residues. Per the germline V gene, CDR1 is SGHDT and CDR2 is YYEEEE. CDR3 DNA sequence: TGTGCCAGCAGCAGTGGGACTTCCTACGAGCAGTACTTC. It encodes CASSSGTSYEQYF.

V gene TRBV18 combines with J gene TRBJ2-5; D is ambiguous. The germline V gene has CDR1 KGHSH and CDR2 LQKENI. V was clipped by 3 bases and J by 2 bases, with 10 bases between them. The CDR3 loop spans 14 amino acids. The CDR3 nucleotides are TGTGCCAGCTCACCTATGACACAGCAAGAGACCCAGTACTTC. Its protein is CASSPMTQQETQYF.

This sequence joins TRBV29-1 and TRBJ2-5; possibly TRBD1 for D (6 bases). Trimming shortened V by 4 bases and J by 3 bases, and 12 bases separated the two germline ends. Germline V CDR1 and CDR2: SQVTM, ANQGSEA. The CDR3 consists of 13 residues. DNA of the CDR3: TGCAGCGTTGGGGCCCGACAGGAAGAGACCCAGTACTTC. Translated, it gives CSVGARQEETQYF.

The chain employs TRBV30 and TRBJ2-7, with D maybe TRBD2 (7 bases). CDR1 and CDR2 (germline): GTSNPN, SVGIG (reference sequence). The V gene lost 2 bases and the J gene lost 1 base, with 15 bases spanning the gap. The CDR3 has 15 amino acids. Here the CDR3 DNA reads TGTGCCTGGAGTAATTTGCGGGGGCTTTCCTACGAGCAGTACTTC. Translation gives CAWSNLRGLSYEQYF.

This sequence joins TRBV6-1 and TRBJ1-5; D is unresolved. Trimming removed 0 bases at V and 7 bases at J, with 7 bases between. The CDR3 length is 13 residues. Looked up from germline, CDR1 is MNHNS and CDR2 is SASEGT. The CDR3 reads CASSEAANQPQHF. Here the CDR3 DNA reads TGTGCCAGCAGTGAAGCGGCAAACCAGCCCCAGCATTTT.

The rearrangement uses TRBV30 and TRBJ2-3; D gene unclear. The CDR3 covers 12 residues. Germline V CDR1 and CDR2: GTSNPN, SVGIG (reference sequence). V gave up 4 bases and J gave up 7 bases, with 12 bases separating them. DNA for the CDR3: TGTGCCTGGACAGGTTCTGAGTATACGCAGTATTTT. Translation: CAWTGSEYTQYF.

This chain's CDR3 is CAWSWASLIRQGALGTQYF. The CDR3 nucleotides read TGTGCCTGGAGTTGGGCCTCCTTAATTAGACAGGGGGCGCTGGGGACCCAGTACTTC. V and J are TRBV30 and TRBJ2-5, with 10 bases fitting TRBD1. The CDR3 contains 19 residues. Looked up from germline, CDR1 is GTSNPN and CDR2 is SVGIG (reference sequence). V gave up 2 bases and J gave up 7 bases; unmatched junction bases: 22.

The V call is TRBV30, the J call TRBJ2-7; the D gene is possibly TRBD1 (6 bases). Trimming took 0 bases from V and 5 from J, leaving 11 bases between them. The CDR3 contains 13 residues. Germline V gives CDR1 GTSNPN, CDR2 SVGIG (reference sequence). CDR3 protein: CAWSVTTGNEQYF. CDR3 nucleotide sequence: TGTGCCTGGAGTGTTACGACAGGAAACGAGCAGTACTTC.

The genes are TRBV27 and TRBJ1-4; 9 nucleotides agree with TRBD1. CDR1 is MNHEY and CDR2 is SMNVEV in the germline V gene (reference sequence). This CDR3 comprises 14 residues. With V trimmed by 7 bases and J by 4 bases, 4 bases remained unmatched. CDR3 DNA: TGTGCCAGCAAGTGGGGACAGGGTAATGAAAAACTGTTTTTT. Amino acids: CASKWGQGNEKLFF.

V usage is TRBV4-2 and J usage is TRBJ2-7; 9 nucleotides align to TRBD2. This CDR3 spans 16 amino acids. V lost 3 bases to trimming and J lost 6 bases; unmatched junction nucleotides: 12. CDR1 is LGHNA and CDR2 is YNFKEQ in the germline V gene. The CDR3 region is CASSQIAGEPLGEQYF. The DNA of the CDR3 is TGTGCCAGCAGCCAGATAGCGGGAGAGCCTCTTGGCGAGCAGTACTTC.

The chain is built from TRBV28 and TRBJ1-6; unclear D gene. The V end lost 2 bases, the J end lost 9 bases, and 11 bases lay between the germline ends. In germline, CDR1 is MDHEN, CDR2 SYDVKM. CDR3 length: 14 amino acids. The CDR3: CASSLGGVRSPLHF. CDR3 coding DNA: TGTGCCAGCAGTTTAGGCGGGGTCCGTTCACCCCTCCACTTT.

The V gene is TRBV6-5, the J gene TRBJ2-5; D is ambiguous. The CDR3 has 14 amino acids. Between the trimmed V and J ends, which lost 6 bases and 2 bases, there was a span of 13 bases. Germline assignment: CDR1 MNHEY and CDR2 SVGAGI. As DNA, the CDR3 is TGTGCCAGCAGACCCCATCGAACACAAGAGACCCAGTACTTC. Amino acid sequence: CASRPHRTQETQYF.

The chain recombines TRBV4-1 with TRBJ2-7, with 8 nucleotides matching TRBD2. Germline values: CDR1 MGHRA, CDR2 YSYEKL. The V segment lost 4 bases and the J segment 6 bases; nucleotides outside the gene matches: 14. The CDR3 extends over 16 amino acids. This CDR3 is CASSPQPRTSIGEQYF. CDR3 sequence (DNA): TGCGCCAGCAGCCCGCAGCCGAGGACTAGCATTGGCGAGCAGTACTTC.

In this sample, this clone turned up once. The CDR3: CASSFGTSGSHEQFF. CDR3 in DNA: TGTGCCAGCAGTTTTGGGACTAGCGGGAGCCATGAGCAGTTCTTC. The genes are TRBV5-8 and TRBJ2-1; TRBD2 matches 14 bases. The CDR3 contains 15 residues. Germline values: CDR1 SGHTS, CDR2 YDEGEE. Trimming removed 5 bases from V and 8 bases from J; junction bases left unmatched: 6.

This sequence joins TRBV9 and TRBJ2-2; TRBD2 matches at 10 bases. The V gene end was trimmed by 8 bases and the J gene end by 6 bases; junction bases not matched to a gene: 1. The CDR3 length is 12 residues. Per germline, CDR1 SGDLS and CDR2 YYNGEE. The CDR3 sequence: CASGLAAGELFF. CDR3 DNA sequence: TGTGCCAGTGGACTAGCGGCCGGGGAGCTGTTTTTT.

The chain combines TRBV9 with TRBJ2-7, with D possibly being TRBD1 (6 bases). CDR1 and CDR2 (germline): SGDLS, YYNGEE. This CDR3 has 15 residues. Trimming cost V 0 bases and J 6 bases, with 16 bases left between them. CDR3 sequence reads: CASSVEEDSLGEQYF. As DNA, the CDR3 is TGTGCCAGCAGCGTAGAGGAGGACAGCCTAGGCGAGCAGTACTTC. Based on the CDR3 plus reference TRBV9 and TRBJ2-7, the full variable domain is DSGVTQTPKHLITATGQRVTLRCSPRSGDLSVYWYQQSLDQGLQFLIQYYNGEERAKGNILERFSAQQFPDLHSELNLSSLELGDSALYFCASSVEEDSLGEQYFGPGTRLTVT.

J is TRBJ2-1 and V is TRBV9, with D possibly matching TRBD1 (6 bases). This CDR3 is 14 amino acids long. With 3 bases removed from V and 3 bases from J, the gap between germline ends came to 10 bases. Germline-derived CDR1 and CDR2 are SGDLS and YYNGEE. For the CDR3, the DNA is TGTGCCAGCAGCGCCCCGGACAGCTACAATGAGCAGTTCTTC. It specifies CASSAPDSYNEQFF.

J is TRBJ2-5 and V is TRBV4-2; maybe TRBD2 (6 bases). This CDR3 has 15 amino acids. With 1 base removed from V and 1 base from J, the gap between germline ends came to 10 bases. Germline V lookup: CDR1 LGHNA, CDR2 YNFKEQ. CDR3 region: CASSQVGGTQETQYF. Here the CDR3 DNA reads TGTGCCAGCAGCCAAGTTGGAGGGACCCAAGAGACCCAGTACTTC.

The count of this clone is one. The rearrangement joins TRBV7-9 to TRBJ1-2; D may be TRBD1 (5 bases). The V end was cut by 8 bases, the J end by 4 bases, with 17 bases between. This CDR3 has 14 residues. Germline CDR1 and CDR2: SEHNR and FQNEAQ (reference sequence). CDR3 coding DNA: TGTGCCAGCGGATACCTACAGGTTCGCTATGGCTACACCTTC. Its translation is CASGYLQVRYGYTF.

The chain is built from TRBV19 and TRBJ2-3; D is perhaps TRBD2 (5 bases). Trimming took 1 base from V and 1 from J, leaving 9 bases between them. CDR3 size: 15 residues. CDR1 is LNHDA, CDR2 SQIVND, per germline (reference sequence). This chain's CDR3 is CASSIATRGTDTQYF. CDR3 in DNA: TGTGCCAGTAGTATAGCCACTAGAGGCACAGATACGCAGTATTTT.

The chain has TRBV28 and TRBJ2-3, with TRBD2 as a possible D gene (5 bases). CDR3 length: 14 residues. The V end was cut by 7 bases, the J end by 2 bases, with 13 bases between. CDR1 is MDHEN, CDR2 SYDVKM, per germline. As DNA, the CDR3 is TGTGCCAGCACGGGGAGACTTTCCACAGATACGCAGTATTTT. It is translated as CASTGRLSTDTQYF.

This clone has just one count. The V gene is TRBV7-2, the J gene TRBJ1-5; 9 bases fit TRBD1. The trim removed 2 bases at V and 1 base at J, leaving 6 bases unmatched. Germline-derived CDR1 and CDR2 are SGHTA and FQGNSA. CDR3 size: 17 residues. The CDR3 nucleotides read TGTGCCAGCAGCTTAACCTTCGGACAGGGGAGCAATCAGCCCCAGCATTTT. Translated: CASSLTFGQGSNQPQHF. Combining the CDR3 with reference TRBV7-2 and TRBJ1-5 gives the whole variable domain GAGVSQSPSNKVTEKGKDVELRCDPISGHTALYWYRQSLGQGLEFLIYFQGNSAPDKSGLPSDRFSAERTGGSVSTLTIQRTQQEDSAVYLCASSLTFGQGSNQPQHFGDGTRLSIL.

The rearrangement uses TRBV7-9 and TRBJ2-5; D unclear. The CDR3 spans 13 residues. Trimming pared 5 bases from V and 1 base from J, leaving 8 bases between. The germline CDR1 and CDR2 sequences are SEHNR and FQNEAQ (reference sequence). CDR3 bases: TGTGCCAGCAGCCCTTTCGGCCAAGAGACCCAGTACTTC. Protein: CASSPFGQETQYF. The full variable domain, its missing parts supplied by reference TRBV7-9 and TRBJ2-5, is DTGVSQNPRHKITKRGQNVTFRCDPISEHNRLYWYRQTLGQGPEFLTYFQNEAQLEKSRLLSDRFSAERPKGSFSTLEIQRTEQGDSAMYLCASSPFGQETQYFGPGTRLLVL.

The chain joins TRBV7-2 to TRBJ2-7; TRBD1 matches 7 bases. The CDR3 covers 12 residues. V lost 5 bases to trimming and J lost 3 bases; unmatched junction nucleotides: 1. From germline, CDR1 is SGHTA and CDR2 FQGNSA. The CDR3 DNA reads TGTGCCAGCAGCGACAGGGACTACGAGCAGTACTTC. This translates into CASSDRDYEQYF.